This entry features one T cell receptor beta chain sequence. This clone was detected a few times. Which antigen it targets is not known. No base qualities exist here, and no much larger clone lies one base off it. The CDR3 goes from the cysteine to the phenylalanine over 13 residues. Only the CDR3 portion is preserved as DNA: 39 bases, with reading frame beginning at the first base. This sample stems from a study of blood T cell repertoires in COVID-19 (dated by TCRdb to the early 2020s). For the study in its entirety: Collaborator samples came from the United States, Italy and Spain and covered acute and convalescent phases of COVID-19. The material from the prospective study consisted of cDNA or gDNA derived from T cells, B-cell-depleted T cells, or PBMCs. Subjects who had been exposed to COVID-19, were actively infected with it, or had recovered from it provided the deeply sampled blood TCRbeta repertoires that made up the dataset. The repertoires were made available in a free public database intended to serve as a resource for research on the immune response to SARS-CoV-2. The samples were drawn from two sources: the first 160 participants of the ongoing ImmuneRACE study, and 1,254 subjects contributed by 6 global collaborators. Sample metadata almost always included a de-identified subject ID, COVID-19 status, age in years and sex. Where available, HLA class I and class II types were obtained from metadata supplied by the sample provider rather than from assay-based typing.

Collaborating institutions collected whole blood in K2EDTA tubes following their own protocols. For TCRbeta analysis, collaborators shipped samples as frozen whole blood, isolated PBMCs, or DNA extracted from either of those sample types. What the research found in general, with its limitations: The amount of clinical and demographic metadata varied by source and participant and was provided uncurated.

TCRbeta CDR3 regions were amplified from genomic DNA by means of the immunoSEQ Assay, a bias-controlled multiplex PCR. As for the original processing: The number of nucleated cells in each sample was estimated by amplification of reference gene primers within the assay. Sequence reads were collapsed and filtered to measure the absolute abundance of every unique TCRbeta CDR3 rearrangement. For each sample, productive Simpson clonality was calculated as the square root of Simpson's diversity index over productive rearrangements. TCRdb retrieved this table from immuneACCESS and kept in-frame rearrangements only. Not all clones are present; in checked studies, unresolved V genes account for under half, and no reason is known for the remainder. That table is the source of V, J and clone size, and D and trimming were worked out from the DNA. The sample table holds tens of thousands of clones, of which over 70% were seen once. Approximately 16% of the sample is held by the ten biggest clonotypes.

Recombination connected TRBV12-3 or TRBV12-4 to TRBJ2-7; the D region possibly corresponds to TRBD1 (6 bases align). The receptor comes from a human donor in a cohort sampled during active COVID-19. Sequencing input: peripheral blood. The DNA sequence reads TGTGCTATCAGGGGACCCCCGGGCCACGAGCAGTACTTC. Its coded protein is CAIRGPPGHEQYF.